These 29 T cell receptor beta chains share one sample of origin, sequenced in a study of blood T cell repertoires in COVID-19. The method was immunoSEQ multiplex PCR; TCRdb's version includes in-frame clones alone and lacks a portion of them. The data hold fewer than 250,000 clones, with around four fifths observed a single time. Sequenced sample: peripheral blood. The receptors shown here come from a man between 60 and 70 years old with COVID-19, enrolled during active disease.

The chain couples TRBV2 to TRBJ2-1; maybe TRBD1 (5 bases). The V gene's germline CDR1 is SNHLY and CDR2 FYNNEI. The CDR3 has 13 residues. Trimming removed 7 bases from V and 15 bases from J, with 22 bases in between. CDR3 nucleotide sequence: TGTGCCAGCACCAAGGGGCTAGACCGACGGAGGTTCTTC. Protein sequence: CASTKGLDRRRFF.

The V and J genes are TRBV7-3 and TRBJ2-3; 10 bases line up with TRBD2. The germline gives CDR1 SGHTA, CDR2 FQGTGA. CDR3 length: 15 residues. Trimming took 3 bases from V and 5 from J; bases not matched to a gene: 5. This CDR3 reads CASSLASGSGDTQYF. DNA of the CDR3: TGTGCCAGCAGCTTGGCTAGCGGGAGTGGAGATACGCAGTATTTT.

This chain links TRBV4-1 with TRBJ1-1; D uncertain. The germline V gene has CDR1 MGHRA and CDR2 YSYEKL. This CDR3 is built from 11 residues. With 8 bases removed from V and 3 bases from J, the gap between germline ends came to 7 bases. CDR3 region: CASRRDTEAFF. CDR3 nucleotides: TGCGCCAGCCGGCGGGACACTGAAGCTTTCTTT.

CDR3 amino acids: CASSLSGTGELFF. CDR3 sequence (DNA): TGTGCCAGCAGTTTAAGCGGCACCGGGGAGCTGTTTTTT. This chain connects TRBV28 to TRBJ2-2; perhaps TRBD2 as D (5 bases). CDR3 length equals 13 residues. The V gene's germline CDR1 is MDHEN and CDR2 SYDVKM. The V and J ends lost 2 bases and 4 bases respectively, with 5 bases between them.

This chain uses TRBV15 with TRBJ2-3; D uncertain. V lost 4 bases and J lost 5, with 7 bases in between. Germline V gene sequence: CDR1 LNHNV, CDR2 YYDKDF (reference sequence). The CDR3 totals 12 residues. CDR3 nucleotides: TGTGCCACCAGCAAGAGAGAAGATACGCAGTATTTT. This translates into CATSKREDTQYF. The full variable domain, its missing parts supplied by reference TRBV15 and TRBJ2-3, is DAMVIQNPRYQVTQFGKPVTLSCSQTLNHNVMYWYQQKSSQAPKLLFHYYDKDFNNEADTPDNFQSRRPNTSFCFLDIRSPGLGDTAMYLCATSKREDTQYFGPGTRLTVL.

A remark on this clone: Additional DNA sequences in this sample encode the identical CDR3. The V gene is TRBV18, the J gene TRBJ1-2, with D possibly matching TRBD1 (6 bases). Per germline, CDR1 KGHSH and CDR2 LQKENI. CDR3 size: 13 residues. V was pared by 3 bases and J by 8 bases, with 13 bases between. The CDR3 DNA sequence: TGTGCCAGCTCACCGTCGGACAGTAGGGGCTACACCTTC. Its protein is CASSPSDSRGYTF.

The chain joins TRBV7-9 to TRBJ1-1; 7 bases align to TRBD1. The CDR3 covers 16 residues. J gave up 10 bases and V 0 bases, and 14 bases lay outside the gene matches. Germline CDR1 is SEHNR and CDR2 is FQNEAQ (reference sequence). The CDR3 spells CASSLARTGPRGTAFF. For the CDR3, the DNA is TGTGCCAGCAGCTTAGCTAGGACAGGCCCTCGGGGAACAGCTTTCTTT.

The chain combines TRBV28 with TRBJ1-2, with D possibly being TRBD1 (5 bases). Germline CDR1 MDHEN, CDR2 SYDVKM. Trimming removed 8 bases from V and 7 bases from J, with 14 bases in between. This CDR3 has 12 amino acids. The CDR3 spells CASFGREGGYTF. DNA for the CDR3: TGTGCCAGCTTCGGCAGGGAGGGTGGCTACACCTTC.

This clone was recorded a few times. The genes are TRBV10-3 and TRBJ1-6; 7 nucleotides agree with TRBD1. The CDR3 has 15 residues. CDR1 ENHRY and CDR2 SYGVKD come from the germline V gene. Unmatched junction bases numbered 7, after V lost 4 bases and J lost 7 bases. This chain's CDR3 is CAISVSGQQNSPLHF. CDR3 bases: TGTGCCATCAGTGTATCGGGACAGCAAAATTCACCCCTCCACTTT.

The chain uses TRBV5-1 and TRBJ2-7; tentative D call: TRBD1 (5 bases). CDR1 and CDR2 (germline): SGHRS, YFSETQ. Trimming took 4 bases from V and 9 from J, leaving 17 bases between them. This CDR3 contains 13 residues. CDR3 residues: CASSNRLDSRQYF. In DNA, the CDR3 is TGCGCCAGCAGCAACCGCCTCGACAGTCGGCAGTACTTC.

CDR3 nucleotide sequence: TGTGCCAGTAGTAGTGGGGCGGAGTACGAGCAGTACTTC. This encodes CASSSGAEYEQYF. The gene calls are TRBV19 and TRBJ2-7; D is possibly TRBD1 (5 bases). CDR1 and CDR2 from the germline V gene are LNHDA and SQIVND (reference sequence). V lost 4 bases and J lost 4, with 11 bases in between. There are 13 residues in the CDR3. The whole variable domain, filled in from reference TRBV19 and TRBJ2-7, reads DGGITQSPKYLFRKEGQNVTLSCEQNLNHDAMYWYRQDPGQGLRLIYYSQIVNDFQKGDIAEGYSVSREKKESFPLTVTSAQKNPTAFYLCASSSGAEYEQYFGPGTRLTVT.

The V call is TRBV14, the J call TRBJ1-2; D call uncertain. Trimming stripped 1 base from V and 4 bases from J, with 13 bases between. This CDR3 has 15 residues. Germline V gene data show CDR1 as SGHDN and CDR2 as FVKESK. The CDR3 spells CASSQGVAGVYGYTF. The CDR3 bases are TGTGCCAGCAGCCAAGGAGTAGCCGGGGTCTATGGCTACACCTTC.

The chain employs TRBV6-1 and TRBJ1-5, with unresolved D. Trimming took 4 bases from V and 0 from J, leaving 25 bases between them. Germline V gives CDR1 MNHNS, CDR2 SASEGT. The CDR3 covers 20 residues. As DNA, the CDR3 is TGTGCCAGCAGTGTAGACTCTTGGACTGACATCCCTTATAGCAATCAGCCCCAGCATTTT. Translated: CASSVDSWTDIPYSNQPQHF.

The chain links TRBV7-2 to TRBJ1-2; D perhaps matches TRBD1 (5 bases). V was clipped by 2 bases and J by 8 bases, with 21 bases between them. Germline CDR1 SGHTA, CDR2 FQGNSA. The CDR3 covers 16 residues. The CDR3 region has the DNA TGTGCCAGCAGCTTATACCGACTCTCGGACAATTCGGGCTACACCTTC. Encoded protein: CASSLYRLSDNSGYTF.

This chain links TRBV27 with TRBJ1-1, with a weak D call TRBD1 (6 bases). Germline CDR1 reads MNHEY; CDR2 reads SMNVEV (reference sequence). CDR3 length: 14 residues. V shed 3 bases and J shed 5 bases, with 13 bases lying between them. The CDR3 spells CASSFRGEGTEAFF. The CDR3 DNA reads TGTGCCAGCAGTTTCAGGGGAGAAGGAACTGAAGCTTTCTTT.

V is TRBV27 and J is TRBJ1-2; perhaps TRBD1 as D (5 bases). The CDR3 is 15 residues long. The V gene lost 5 bases and the J gene lost 4 bases, with 17 bases spanning the gap. Germline-derived CDR1 and CDR2 are MNHEY and SMNVEV (reference sequence). This chain's CDR3 is CASSAGTGGGYGYTF. The DNA for the CDR3 is TGTGCCAGCAGTGCCGGGACGGGGGGGGGCTATGGCTACACCTTC.

This clone was recorded a few times. The chain joins TRBV11-2 to TRBJ1-1; no firm D call. Trimming shortened V by 3 bases and J by 1 base, and 6 bases separated the two germline ends. CDR1 is SGHAT, CDR2 FQNNGV, per germline. The CDR3 consists of 13 residues. The chain's CDR3 is CASSFRQNTEAFF. In nucleotides, the CDR3 is TGTGCCAGCAGCTTTAGACAGAACACTGAAGCTTTCTTT.

CDR3 in amino acids: CASRETGLVEKLFF. The CDR3 DNA sequence: TGCGCCAGCCGGGAGACAGGGTTGGTGGAAAAACTGTTTTTT. The J gene is TRBJ1-4, the V gene TRBV5-1; 7 nucleotides agree with TRBD1. With 7 bases clipped from V and 8 bases from J, the junction kept 11 bases outside the gene matches. The CDR3 is 14 amino acids. Germline lookup yields CDR1 SGHRS and CDR2 YFSETQ.

This clone was seen only once. The chain is built from TRBV16 and TRBJ2-1; unclear D gene. The germline CDR1 and CDR2 sequences are KGHSY and FQNENV. V lost 2 bases and J 10 bases, leaving 15 bases between the germline ends. CDR3 length: 14 amino acids. The CDR3 reads CASSQQQARREQFF. In DNA form, the CDR3 reads TGTGCCAGCAGCCAACAGCAGGCCCGCCGGGAGCAGTTCTTC.

This rearrangement joins TRBV21-1 to TRBJ2-6; the D segment call TRBD2 is taken from the table without a DNA check. TRBV21-1 is a recognized pseudogene. CDR3 size: 17 residues. This chain's CDR3 is CAVARADKVAGANVLTF. Here the CDR3 DNA reads TGTGCCGTAGCGAGGGCCGATAAGGTGGCTGGGGCCAACGTCCTGACTTTC.

This chain links TRBV5-1 with TRBJ1-4; the match to TRBD1 covers 9 bases. This CDR3 spans 18 amino acids. Germline V gene sequence: CDR1 SGHRS, CDR2 YFSETQ. Trimming took 4 bases from V and 7 from J; bases not matched to a gene: 17. The CDR3 nucleotides are TGCGCCAGCAGCGGCGGACAGGGGCCGAGGTTAATAGGTGAAAAACTGTTTTTT. This gives the protein CASSGGQGPRLIGEKLFF.

J is TRBJ1-3 and V is TRBV28; maybe TRBD1 (5 bases). The CDR3 runs to 13 residues. Trimming removed 3 bases at V and 5 bases at J, with 8 bases between. Germline CDR1 and CDR2: MDHEN and SYDVKM. The CDR3 spells CASSFRQRNTIYF. CDR3 coding DNA: TGTGCCAGCAGTTTTCGACAGCGAAACACCATATATTTT.

V gene TRBV2 combines with J gene TRBJ1-1; a possible D gene is TRBD1 (5 bases). V shed 6 bases and J shed 1 base, with 15 bases lying between them. The CDR3 sequence is 15 residues long. CDR1 is SNHLY and CDR2 is FYNNEI in the germline V gene. As DNA, the CDR3 is TGTGCCAGCAGCCCCACCCGGACACCGAACACTGAAGCTTTCTTT. Its protein product is CASSPTRTPNTEAFF.

The V call is TRBV4-3, the J call TRBJ1-2; D call uncertain. CDR3 length: 16 amino acids. V was trimmed by 0 bases and J by 2 bases, leaving 13 bases between them. From germline, CDR1 is LGHNA and CDR2 YSLEER. CDR3 region: CASSQDFRPRNYGYTF. The DNA for the CDR3 is TGCGCCAGCAGCCAAGATTTTCGTCCTCGGAACTATGGCTACACCTTC.

The chain carries TRBV5-1 and TRBJ2-5; D not resolved. The V and J ends lost 0 bases and 5 bases respectively, with 8 bases between them. Per germline, CDR1 SGHRS and CDR2 YFSETQ. This CDR3 comprises 13 residues. In nucleotides, the CDR3 is TGCGCCAGCAGCTTGGCCTCCCGGGAGACCCAGTACTTC. Protein product: CASSLASRETQYF.

The chain uses TRBV6-1 and TRBJ2-7; possible D gene TRBD1, 5 bases. The germline CDR1 and CDR2 sequences are MNHNS and SASEGT. The germline V and J ends were trimmed by 2 bases and 3 bases, with 11 bases remaining between them. The CDR3 totals 14 residues. The CDR3 sequence: CASSELPGHYEQYF. The CDR3, as DNA: TGTGCCAGCAGTGAACTCCCAGGACACTACGAGCAGTACTTC.

V and J are TRBV19 and TRBJ1-1; D call uncertain. The V end lost 3 bases, the J end lost 4 bases, and 9 bases lay between the germline ends. Germline CDR1 is LNHDA and CDR2 is SQIVND (reference sequence). This CDR3 is 13 amino acids long. The CDR3 nucleotides read TGTGCCAGTAGTATCGGTGATAGCACTGAAGCTTTCTTT. Protein product: CASSIGDSTEAFF. The full variable domain, with the rest looked up from reference TRBV19 and TRBJ1-1, is DGGITQSPKYLFRKEGQNVTLSCEQNLNHDAMYWYRQDPGQGLRLIYYSQIVNDFQKGDIAEGYSVSREKKESFPLTVTSAQKNPTAFYLCASSIGDSTEAFFGQGTRLTVV.

The rearrangement joins TRBV19 to TRBJ1-2, with 8 nucleotides matching TRBD1. The CDR3 covers 14 residues. Germline CDR1 reads LNHDA; CDR2 reads SQIVND (reference sequence). Trimming removed 5 bases from V and 2 bases from J; junction bases left unmatched: 4. The CDR3 DNA follows: TGTGCCAGTAGTTTGACAGGGGACAACTATGGCTACACCTTC. Translation: CASSLTGDNYGYTF.

The chain has TRBV7-9 and TRBJ1-4; D is uncertain. Germline CDR1 SEHNR, CDR2 FQNEAQ (reference sequence). The CDR3 is 12 amino acids. V shed 8 bases and J shed 11 bases, with 15 bases lying between them. The CDR3 protein is CASAPGAGKLFF. CDR3 nucleotides: TGTGCCAGCGCCCCTGGCGCCGGGAAACTGTTTTTT. The whole variable domain, remainder taken from reference TRBV7-9 and TRBJ1-4, is DTGVSQNPRHKITKRGQNVTFRCDPISEHNRLYWYRQTLGQGPEFLTYFQNEAQLEKSRLLSDRFSAERPKGSFSTLEIQRTEQGDSAMYLCASAPGAGKLFFGSGTQLSVL.